The TCR beta chain described here comes from a study of tumor-infiltrating lymphocytes in oesophageal squamous cell carcinoma. Judged by abundance, this clonotype is medium-sized. Trimming left V 5 bases short and J 0 bases short, with 10 bases between. From germline, CDR1 is MNHNS and CDR2 SASEGT. CDR3 length equals 14 residues. TCRdb fed the PCR reads into MiXCR, producing one record per CDR3 protein. The data show several thousand distinct CDR3 sequences, with just under 20% seen just once and about 50% held by the top ten. The rearrangement joins TRBV6-1 to TRBJ2-5; no firm D call. This clonotype originated in a male donor with esophageal squamous cell carcinoma. The sequenced sample was normal esophageal tissue next to the tumor. The CDR3 DNA sequence: TGTGCCAGCAGTATAACACCGTACCAAGAGACCCAGTACTTC. It codes for CASSITPYQETQYF.